The present T cell receptor beta chain was sequenced within a study of beta chain features in type 1 diabetes. In the study overall: Comparable age, gender and cell yields were observed in patients relative to healthy donors. Study-level points and caveats: Type 1 diabetes patients showed a moderate but significant shortening of TCRB CDR3s in all four CD4+ subsets.

Reverse transcribing all isolated RNA meant expressed TCRB transcripts were sequenced. Clones were read by immunoSEQ multiplex PCR, and TCRdb kept only the in-frame ones, dropping some. The table shows 450,000 to 550,000 clones, with 30% occurring only once. With respect to this clone: The antigen is not known.

The V and J ends lost 2 bases and 5 bases respectively, with 5 bases between them. Germline V gene sequence: CDR1 MNHEY, CDR2 SMNVEV (reference sequence). The CDR3 runs 12 residues. The V gene is TRBV27, the J gene TRBJ2-3; D is possibly TRBD1 (5 bases). The receptor's source is a man between 18 and 35 years old in good health. The material sequenced was naive CD4+ T cells from blood. CDR3 in amino acids: CASSLRGDTQYF. The CDR3, as DNA: TGTGCCAGCAGTTTAAGGGGAGATACGCAGTATTTT.